A few counts support the clone carrying this TCR beta chain. Its antigen remains unknown. Fresh peripheral blood, less than 11 ml of it, supplied the PBMCs. These data are taken from a study of T cells in Graves' hyperthyroidism and ophthalmopathy. The wider study: Before any treatment, at initial diagnosis, peripheral blood was collected.

Germline-derived CDR1 and CDR2 are MDHEN and SYDVKM. The J segment lost 8 bases and the V segment lost 5 bases, leaving 12 bases of the junction unmatched. The CDR3 is made up of 14 amino acids. Whole-study findings and limits: Most thyroid clonotypes with frequency above 0.001 were detected in blood.

Amplification yielded TCR beta CDR3 regions, with RNA transcripts as the source. The HTBI primer set was used in a first-round RT-PCR of the TCR CDR3. TCRdb re-called the multiplex PCR reads with MiXCR, one entry per CDR3 protein. Among fewer than 700,000 distinct CDR3 sequences listed, roughly 16% were seen once. The sequence was obtained from a woman aged 30 to 39 with Graves' hyperthyroidism. The sample consisted of blood. This chain uses TRBV28 with TRBJ2-7; 7 nucleotides line up with TRBD2. The CDR3 loop reads CASSPLLGEGKQYF. Written as DNA, the CDR3 is TGTGCCAGCAGTCCCCTTTTGGGGGAGGGCAAGCAGTACTTC.